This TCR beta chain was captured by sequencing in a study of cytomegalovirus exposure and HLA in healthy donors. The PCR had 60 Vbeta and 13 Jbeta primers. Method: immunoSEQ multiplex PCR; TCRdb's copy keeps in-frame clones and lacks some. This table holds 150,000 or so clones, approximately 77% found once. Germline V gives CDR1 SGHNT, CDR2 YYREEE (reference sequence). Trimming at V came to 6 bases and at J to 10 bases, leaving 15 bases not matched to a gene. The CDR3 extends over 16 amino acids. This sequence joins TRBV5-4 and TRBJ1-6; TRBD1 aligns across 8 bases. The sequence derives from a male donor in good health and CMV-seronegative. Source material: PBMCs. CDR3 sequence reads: CASKRGAGGWESPLHF. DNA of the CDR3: TGTGCCAGCAAGAGGGGGGCAGGGGGCTGGGAGTCACCCCTCCACTTT.